The text below deals with one T cell receptor (beta chain). The data were taken from a study of shared clonotypes between healthy human individuals. The method was immunoSEQ multiplex PCR; TCRdb's version includes in-frame clones alone and lacks a portion of them. The data contain over 2 million clones, approximately 90% of them singletons. The CDR3 loop spans 14 amino acids. The V end lost 0 bases, the J end lost 7 bases, and 13 bases lay between the germline ends. Per the germline V gene, CDR1 is SGHAT and CDR2 is FQNNGV. The sequenced material came from naive CD4+ T cells from PBMCs. The subset was: CD45RA+ positively selected. This clonotype was obtained from a man aged 18 to 29 in good health. Some clones in this sample may be carry-over from other donors' samples. The chain has TRBV11-2 and TRBJ2-7; possibly TRBD2 for D (6 bases). CDR3 nucleotides: TGTGCCAGCAGCTTAGATTGGGGGGATCGGGAGCAGTACTTC. This codes for CASSLDWGDREQYF.